The 10 T cell receptor beta chains below all came from one sample that was sequenced in a study of Ad26.COV2.S vaccination and SARS-CoV-2 variants. The table came from immunoSEQ multiplex PCR; TCRdb's copy has only in-frame clones and leaves some out. The table has some 350,000 clones, about 90% seen once. Here the sequenced sample was peripheral blood, taken after recovery from COVID-19. Source of these receptors: a human donor who had recovered from COVID-19.

This clone was detected only once. The genes are TRBV28 and TRBJ2-7; no reliable D call. This CDR3 is built from 14 residues. The V gene's germline CDR1 is MDHEN and CDR2 SYDVKM. The V and J ends lost 3 bases and 5 bases respectively, with 14 bases between them. CDR3 sequence: CASSFGRSRDEQYF. The CDR3 DNA sequence: TGTGCCAGCAGTTTTGGACGGTCTCGTGACGAGCAGTACTTC.

The rearrangement links TRBV6-1 to TRBJ1-3, with 10 nucleotides matching TRBD1. CDR3 length: 18 residues. The J segment lost 4 bases and the V segment lost 3 bases, leaving 12 bases of the junction unmatched. Germline values: CDR1 MNHNS, CDR2 SASEGT. CDR3 in DNA: TGTGCCAGCAGTGACAAACCAGGAGACAGGGGGCAGGGAAACACCATATATTTT. Protein product: CASSDKPGDRGQGNTIYF.

The V and J genes are TRBV5-1 and TRBJ2-1; D is unresolved. This CDR3 has 13 amino acids. V lost 0 bases and J lost 2, with 3 bases in between. Germline V CDR1 and CDR2: SGHRS, YFSETQ. This CDR3 is CASSLVAYNEQFF. Written as DNA, the CDR3 is TGCGCCAGCAGCTTGGTAGCCTACAATGAGCAGTTCTTC.

J is TRBJ1-5 and V is TRBV18; D gene unclear. The CDR3 totals 15 residues. The germline V gene encodes CDR1 KGHSH and CDR2 LQKENI. V was shortened by 2 bases and J by 0 bases, with 8 bases between the two germline ends. CDR3 nucleotide sequence: TGTGCCAGCTCACCAATCCGGAATAGCAATCAGCCCCAGCATTTT. Protein: CASSPIRNSNQPQHF.

The V call is TRBV7-9, the J call TRBJ1-1, with a weak D call TRBD1 (6 bases). The length of the CDR3 is 13 residues. Germline lookup yields CDR1 SEHNR and CDR2 FQNEAQ (reference sequence). V shed 3 bases and J shed 4 bases, with 9 bases lying between them. CDR3 nucleotide sequence: TGTGCCAGCAGCTTGTGGGGGGCCACTGAAGCTTTCTTT. Translated: CASSLWGATEAFF.

The rearrangement uses TRBV9 and TRBJ2-7, with D perhaps matching TRBD1 (6 bases). V was clipped by 5 bases and J by 0 bases, with 21 bases between them. Germline CDR1 is SGDLS and CDR2 is YYNGEE. This CDR3 contains 17 residues. The DNA for the CDR3 is TGTGCCAGCAGTCCACTCGGAACGGGACAAAGCTCCTACGAGCAGTACTTC. It translates to CASSPLGTGQSSYEQYF.

V gene TRBV18 combines with J gene TRBJ2-3; 10 positions match TRBD2. The germline CDR1 and CDR2 sequences are KGHSH and LQKENI. This CDR3 has 17 residues. V shed 1 base, J shed 4 bases, and the junction held 8 bases outside the gene matches. The CDR3 here is CASSPLKLAGAPDTQYF. CDR3 coding DNA: TGTGCCAGCTCACCACTGAAGCTAGCGGGGGCCCCAGATACGCAGTATTTT.

The chain employs TRBV25-1 and TRBJ2-5; TRBD1 might be the D (6 bases). The germline V gene has CDR1 MGHDK and CDR2 SYGVNS. V was trimmed by 7 bases and J by 5 bases, leaving 23 bases between them. This CDR3 is built from 16 residues. The DNA for the CDR3 is TGTGCCAGCAACAGGGCAGGGCATGAGTCCGGGGAGACCCAGTACTTC. Its protein product is CASNRAGHESGETQYF.

The CDR3 is CATSGVGDRGINEQFF. The CDR3 coding sequence is TGTGCCACCAGTGGTGTGGGTGACAGGGGAATTAATGAGCAGTTCTTC. The rearrangement joins TRBV24-1 to TRBJ2-1, with 8 bases identical to TRBD1. Unmatched junction bases numbered 12, after V lost 5 bases and J lost 7 bases. The CDR3 runs 16 residues. Germline V gives CDR1 KGHDR, CDR2 SFDVKD.

This clone was observed once. The J gene is TRBJ2-4, the V gene TRBV19; a possible D gene is TRBD2 (5 bases). Germline V gene sequence: CDR1 LNHDA, CDR2 SQIVND (reference sequence). V lost 6 bases, J lost 2 bases, and 11 bases lay in between. The CDR3 extends over 14 amino acids. The CDR3 region is CASREEGPKNIQYF. In nucleotides, the CDR3 is TGTGCCAGTAGGGAAGAGGGCCCCAAAAACATTCAGTACTTC.